The rows below give T cell receptor beta chains drawn from one sample of a study of identical twins. TCRdb analysed the 5' RACE reads with MiXCR anew, one entry per CDR3 protein. The sample has 450,000 or so distinct CDR3 sequences; around 14% are singletons. The sample also formed part of further work on yellow fever vaccine responses in identical twins.

Sequencing used CD4+ T cells sorted from blood. The receptors stem from a woman younger than 30 in good health. CDR3s include the opening cysteine and the closing phenylalanine or tryptophan. D genes are given only for firm matches. Clone size appears in some rows only: once, few, many, or a class for an expanded clone.

CDR3 DNA	CDR3 protein	clone size	V gene	J gene	D gene
TGTGCTAGCAGCTCTCAGGGGACCCAAGAGACCCAGTACTTC	CASSSQGTQETQYF	many	TRBV7-7	TRBJ2-5	NA
TGTGCCAGCAGCCCCAGTAGCGGGGGGCCCCAAGAGACCCAGTACTTC	CASSPSSGGPQETQYF	few	TRBV11-2	TRBJ2-5	TRBD2
TGCGCCAGCACCCTGCTGGGCTCACAGGGGGCGGATGAGCAGTTCTTC	CASTLLGSQGADEQFF	few	TRBV5-1	TRBJ2-1	TRBD1
TGTGCCAGCAGCTCTCTCCACGAGCAGTACTTC	CASSSLHEQYF	NA	TRBV3-1	TRBJ2-7	NA
TGTGCCACCAGTGATTCGTCGGCTAGCGCAATAGATACGCAGTATTTT	CATSDSSASAIDTQYF	NA	TRBV24-1	TRBJ2-3	NA
TGCAGCGTTGGTCGCGCCGGGGAGCTGTTTTTT	CSVGRAGELFF	NA	TRBV29-1	TRBJ2-2	NA
TGCAGCGTGGGGACAACCTACGAGCAGTACTTC	CSVGTTYEQYF	many	TRBV29-1	TRBJ2-7	NA
TGTGCCACCAGTGATAGATATTTCGAGCAGTACTTC	CATSDRYFEQYF	few	TRBV24-1	TRBJ2-7	NA
TGTGCCAGCAGCCAAGATTACAGGGGGCTCTACGAGCAGTACTTC	CASSQDYRGLYEQYF	many	TRBV4-2	TRBJ2-7	TRBD1
TGCAGCGTTACACCCGACAGGCCCCTTGAAGCTTTCTTT	CSVTPDRPLEAFF	many	TRBV29-1	TRBJ1-1	NA
TGTGCCAGCAGCGTGGGACCCTTTAATGAAAAACTGTTTTTT	CASSVGPFNEKLFF	many	TRBV12-3/TRBV12-4	TRBJ1-4	NA
TGCAGCGCTGGACAGAGCTACGACCAGTACTTC	CSAGQSYDQYF	once	TRBV29-1	TRBJ2-7	NA
TGTGCCAGCAGTTTAAACCAGGGACCTTCTTATGGCTACACCTTC	CASSLNQGPSYGYTF	many	TRBV7-2	TRBJ1-2	NA
TGCGCCAGCAGCTTGGCAGGGGTGGTGGACACCATATATTTT	CASSLAGVVDTIYF	few	TRBV5-1	TRBJ1-3	NA
TGTGCCAGCAGTACTGGGTACTATGGCTACACCTTC	CASSTGYYGYTF	NA	TRBV27	TRBJ1-2	NA
TGTGCCATCAGTGAGTCGTTGATAGCGGGACGGCAGTTCTTC	CAISESLIAGRQFF	NA	TRBV10-3	TRBJ2-1	TRBD2
TGTGCCAGCAGTTTAACCGGGACTAGCGTGCCCAATGAGCAGTTCTTC	CASSLTGTSVPNEQFF	NA	TRBV28	TRBJ2-1	TRBD2
TGTGCCAGCAGCCTTAACGCCAATGAGCAGTTCTTC	CASSLNANEQFF	NA	TRBV11-3	TRBJ2-1	NA
TGCAGTGCTAGAGATTCGGCGGGGCTCTTCACAGATACGCAGTATTTT	CSARDSAGLFTDTQYF	NA	TRBV20-1	TRBJ2-3	NA
TGCGCCAGCAGCTTCGGCGCCAGCGGAAATCAAGAGACCCAGTACTTC	CASSFGASGNQETQYF	NA	TRBV5-1	TRBJ2-5	NA
TGTGCCAGCAGCCAAGTCCACGAGGGACTAGCCAAAAACATTCAGTACTTC	CASSQVHEGLAKNIQYF	few	TRBV4-2	TRBJ2-4	NA
TGTGCCAGCAGTTTAACAGGGTTTGGCTACACCTTC	CASSLTGFGYTF	NA	TRBV28	TRBJ1-2	NA
TGTGCCAGCAGCCAAGATCAGCTAGCGGGAGCAGATACGCAGTATTTT	CASSQDQLAGADTQYF	NA	TRBV14	TRBJ2-3	TRBD2
TGCAGTGCTAGAGATATTTGGCAGGGGGAGAAGTCCAAAAACATTCAGTACTTC	CSARDIWQGEKSKNIQYF	NA	TRBV20-1	TRBJ2-4	TRBD1
TGTGCCAGCAGTCCCGGCGGGGGGACCGGGGAGCTGTTTTTT	CASSPGGGTGELFF	NA	TRBV11-3	TRBJ2-2	TRBD2
TGCAGCGGCCGAGGGACTAGCGGGAACTACAATGAGCAGTTCTTC	CSGRGTSGNYNEQFF	many	TRBV29-1	TRBJ2-1	TRBD2
TGCGCCAGCAGCTCCGCCCAGGGCACAGATACGCAGTATTTT	CASSSAQGTDTQYF	few	TRBV5-1	TRBJ2-3	NA
TGTGCCAGCAGCCAAGAGGGTCGGGTCAGGGGCTACACCTTC	CASSQEGRVRGYTF	few	TRBV4-2	TRBJ1-2	NA
TGTGCCAGCCAGGGGCCCGGGACAGGGAATGAAAAACTGTTTTTT	CASQGPGTGNEKLFF	few	TRBV28	TRBJ1-4	TRBD1
TGCGCCAGCAGGGCTAGCGGAACGTCTTATGAGCAGTTCTTC	CASRASGTSYEQFF	many	TRBV5-1	TRBJ2-1	TRBD2
TGTGCCAGCAGTTACTCCTTGGCAGGCATAGATACGCAGTATTTT	CASSYSLAGIDTQYF	NA	TRBV6-5	TRBJ2-3	NA
TGTGCCAGCAGCCGCTTCTCTAGCGGGAGGGACGAGCAGTACTTC	CASSRFSSGRDEQYF	NA	TRBV6-1	TRBJ2-7	TRBD2
TGTGCCAGCAGCCAAAAGGGGGCCAACGAAAAACTGTTTTTT	CASSQKGANEKLFF	NA	TRBV12-3/TRBV12-4	TRBJ1-4	TRBD1
TGCAGCGTTGAACAGGGGGGGGAGACCCAGTACTTC	CSVEQGGETQYF	many	TRBV29-1	TRBJ2-5	NA
TGCGCCAGCAGCACCGGACTAGCGACACTCAATGAGCAGTTCTTC	CASSTGLATLNEQFF	NA	TRBV5-1	TRBJ2-1	TRBD2
TGTGCCAGCAGCTTAAAGCGGAACAATGAGCAGTTCTTC	CASSLKRNNEQFF	NA	TRBV11-3	TRBJ2-1	NA
TGTGCCAGCAGTCCGATCCTAGCGGGATCAGGGGAGCAGTACTTC	CASSPILAGSGEQYF	few	TRBV3-1	TRBJ2-7	TRBD2
TGTGCCAGCAGCTTAATAGGCTGGAGGAGCACAGATACGCAGTATTTT	CASSLIGWRSTDTQYF	NA	TRBV7-2	TRBJ2-3	NA
TGTGCCAGCAGCTCCTCGGGGACTAACGGTGAGCAGTTCTTC	CASSSSGTNGEQFF	NA	TRBV7-8	TRBJ2-1	TRBD2
TGTGCCAGCAGCTTGAGGGGGGGACTCTTGGGAGAGACCCAGTACTTC	CASSLRGGLLGETQYF	NA	TRBV5-6	TRBJ2-5	NA
TGCGCCAGCAGCTTAACTAGCGGGAGATACGAGCAGTACTTC	CASSLTSGRYEQYF	many	TRBV5-1	TRBJ2-7	TRBD2
TGTGCCAGCAGCGCGCGGGGGGCCTCCTACGAGCAGTACTTC	CASSARGASYEQYF	many	TRBV3-1	TRBJ2-7	TRBD2
TGTGCCAGCAGTGAAAGGACAGCCGCCGGACTAGCGGGAGGCCATGAGCAGTTCTTC	CASSERTAAGLAGGHEQFF	NA	TRBV6-1	TRBJ2-1	TRBD2
TGTGCCAGCAGTATCAGGGCCCCTGCAACTAATGAAAAACTGTTTTTT	CASSIRAPATNEKLFF	few	TRBV7-2	TRBJ1-4	NA
TGCGCCAGCAGCCAAAACTGGGATACGCAGTATTTT	CASSQNWDTQYF	NA	TRBV4-1	TRBJ2-3	NA
TGTGCCAGCAGTTTAGGGACTAGCGTTTACAATGAGCAGTTCTTC	CASSLGTSVYNEQFF	many	TRBV12-3/TRBV12-4	TRBJ2-1	TRBD2
TGTGCCTGGTCGAAGCAGGGGGGCGAGCAGTACTTC	CAWSKQGGEQYF	NA	TRBV30	TRBJ2-7	NA
TGTGCCAGCAGTTACCTCCGGACAGGGTCGTTAGAGCACAATGAGCAGTTCTTC	CASSYLRTGSLEHNEQFF	NA	TRBV6-5	TRBJ2-1	TRBD1
TGTGCCTGGATGTACAATGAGCAGTTCTTC	CAWMYNEQFF	few	TRBV30	TRBJ2-1	NA
TGTGCCAGCAGTTTATCCAGGGCGAGCTCCTACAATGAGCAGTTCTTC	CASSLSRASSYNEQFF	NA	TRBV27	TRBJ2-1	NA
TGTGCCAGCAGCCAGAAGGGCGGCTGGAACTATGGCTACACCTTC	CASSQKGGWNYGYTF	few	TRBV7-9	TRBJ1-2	NA
TGCAGTGCTCGATTGACAGGGGGCTACGAGCAGTACTTC	CSARLTGGYEQYF	few	TRBV20-1	TRBJ2-7	TRBD1
TGCAGCGTTGACTCCGGGACGGGGAACACCGGGGAGCTGTTTTTT	CSVDSGTGNTGELFF	few	TRBV29-1	TRBJ2-2	NA
TGTGCCAGCAGGACTAGCGGGGGCCCCTACAATGAGCAGTTCTTC	CASRTSGGPYNEQFF	NA	TRBV12-3/TRBV12-4	TRBJ2-1	TRBD2